Detailed here is one T cell receptor beta chain. This may be a read error, as it is one base from a much larger clone. CDR1 and CDR2 from the germline V gene are SNHLY and FYNNEI. V was shortened by 1 base and J by 0 bases, with 1 base between the two germline ends. This CDR3 comprises 13 residues. The method was immunoSEQ multiplex PCR; TCRdb's version includes in-frame clones alone and lacks a portion of them. The data contain fewer than 650,000 clones, about three quarters of them singletons. The data were taken from a study of shared clonotypes between healthy human individuals. The receptor's source is a woman aged 40-49 years in good health. Some clones in this sample may be carry-over from other donors' samples. The chain recombines TRBV2 with TRBJ2-1, with D unresolved. The material sequenced was PBMCs. For the CDR3, the DNA is TGTGCCAGCAGTGAAGACTCCTACAATGAGCAGTTCTTC. This gives the protein CASSEDSYNEQFF.